The clone carrying this T cell receptor (beta chain) turned up a few times. Using immunoSEQ multiplex PCR, the repertoire was profiled, and TCRdb retains in-frame clones only, with some absent. The sample consists of fewer than 250,000 clones, 70% to 90% of them appearing once. This sample is drawn from a study of blood T cell repertoires in COVID-19. For the study at large: T cells, B-cell-depleted T cells, or PBMCs supplied cDNA or gDNA.

The length of the CDR3 is 14 residues. Trimming shortened V by 0 bases and J by 7 bases, and 15 bases separated the two germline ends. Germline V lookup: CDR1 GTSNPN, CDR2 SVGIG (reference sequence). This TCR derives from a woman in her forties who had recovered from COVID-19. The chain joins TRBV30 to TRBJ1-2; no reliable D call. The specimen was peripheral blood. CDR3 nucleotide sequence: TGTGCCTGGAGTGTAACCACGCGGTTGGGTGGCTACACCTTC. Protein: CAWSVTTRLGGYTF.